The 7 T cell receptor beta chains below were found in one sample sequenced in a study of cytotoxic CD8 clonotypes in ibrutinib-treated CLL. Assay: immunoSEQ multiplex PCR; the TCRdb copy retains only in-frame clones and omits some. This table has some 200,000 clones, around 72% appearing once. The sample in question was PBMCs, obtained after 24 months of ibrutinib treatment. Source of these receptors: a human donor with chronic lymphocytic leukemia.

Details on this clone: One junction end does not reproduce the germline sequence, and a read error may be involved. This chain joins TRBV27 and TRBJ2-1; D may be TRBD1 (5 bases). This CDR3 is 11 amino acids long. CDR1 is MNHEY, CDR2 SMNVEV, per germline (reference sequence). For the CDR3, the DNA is TGTGCCAGCAGTCCCGTAAGGACACCACTCTTC. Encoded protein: CASSPVRTPLF.

CDR3 in amino acids: CASSRPLGQPQHF. The CDR3 region has the DNA TGTGCCAGCAGCAGGCCGTTGGGTCAGCCCCAGCATTTT. J is TRBJ1-5 and V is TRBV21-1. TRBV21-1 is listed as a pseudogene. The CDR3 consists of 13 residues.

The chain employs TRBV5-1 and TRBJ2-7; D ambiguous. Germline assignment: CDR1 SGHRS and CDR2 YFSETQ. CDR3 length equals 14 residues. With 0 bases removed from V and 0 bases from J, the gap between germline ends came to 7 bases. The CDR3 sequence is CASSLVDNSYEQYF. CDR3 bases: TGCGCCAGCAGCTTGGTTGACAACTCCTACGAGCAGTACTTC.

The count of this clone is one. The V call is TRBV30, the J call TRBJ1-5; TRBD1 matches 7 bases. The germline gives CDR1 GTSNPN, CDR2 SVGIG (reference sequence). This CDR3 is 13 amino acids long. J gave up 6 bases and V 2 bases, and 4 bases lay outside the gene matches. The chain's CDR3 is CAWSPGGGQPQHF. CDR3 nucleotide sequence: TGTGCCTGGAGTCCAGGGGGGGGTCAGCCCCAGCATTTT.

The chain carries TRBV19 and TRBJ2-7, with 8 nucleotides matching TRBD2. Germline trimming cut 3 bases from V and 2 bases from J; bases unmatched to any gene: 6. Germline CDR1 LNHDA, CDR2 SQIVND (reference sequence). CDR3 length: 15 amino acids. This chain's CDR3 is CASSILAGPAYEQYF. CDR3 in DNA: TGTGCCAGTAGTATTTTAGCGGGACCCGCCTACGAGCAGTACTTC.

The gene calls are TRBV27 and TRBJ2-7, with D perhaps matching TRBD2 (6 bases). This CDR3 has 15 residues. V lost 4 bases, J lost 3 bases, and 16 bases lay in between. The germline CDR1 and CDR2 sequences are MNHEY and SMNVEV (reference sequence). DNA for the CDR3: TGTGCCAGCAGTTGGACCGGTGGAGGGATCTACGAGCAGTACTTC. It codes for CASSWTGGGIYEQYF.

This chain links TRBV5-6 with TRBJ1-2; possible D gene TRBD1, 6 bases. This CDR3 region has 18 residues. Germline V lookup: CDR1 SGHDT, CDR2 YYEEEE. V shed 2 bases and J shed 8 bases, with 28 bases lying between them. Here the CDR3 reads CASSFVIFNGQNFRGYTF. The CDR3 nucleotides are TGTGCCAGCAGCTTTGTTATCTTTAACGGACAGAATTTTAGGGGCTACACCTTC.